These 6 T cell receptor beta chains share one sample of origin, sequenced in a study of cytomegalovirus exposure and HLA in healthy donors. This table comes from immunoSEQ multiplex PCR, and its TCRdb copy is limited to in-frame clones, with some not included. The table shows about 280,000 clones, with about 86% occurring only once. The specimen was PBMCs. These receptors were collected from a woman younger than 35 in good health and CMV-seronegative.

This clone was counted only a few times. This chain joins TRBV5-1 and TRBJ1-1; D gene uncertain. V was clipped by 3 bases and J by 2 bases, with 11 bases between them. The CDR3 has 14 residues. Germline loops: CDR1 SGHRS, CDR2 YFSETQ. In DNA form, the CDR3 reads TGCGCCAGCAGCTACCGGACGGGAAACACTGAAGCTTTCTTT. This encodes CASSYRTGNTEAFF. Full variable domain (outside the CDR3, taken from reference TRBV5-1 and TRBJ1-1): KAGVTQTPRYLIKTRGQQVTLSCSPISGHRSVSWYQQTPGQGLQFLFEYFSETQRNKGNFPGRFSGRQFSNSRSEMNVSTLELGDSALYLCASSYRTGNTEAFFGQGTRLTVV.

This rearrangement joins TRBV6-5 to TRBJ2-3; D gene uncertain. Germline CDR1 is MNHEY and CDR2 is SVGAGI. Deletions cut 0 bases from V and 6 bases from J, with 13 bases between. CDR3 size: 15 residues. CDR3 residues: CASSYSRPPRDTQYF. In nucleotides, the CDR3 is TGTGCCAGCAGTTACTCACGACCTCCGAGGGATACGCAGTATTTT.

The chain has TRBV30 and TRBJ2-3, with 13 bases identical to TRBD2. V was clipped by 3 bases and J by 2 bases; unmatched bases: 8. CDR3 length equals 17 residues. The germline V gene encodes CDR1 GTSNPN and CDR2 SVGIG (reference sequence). CDR3 in amino acids: CAWSGTSGAGFTDTQYF. In DNA, the CDR3 is TGTGCCTGGAGCGGGACTAGCGGGGCCGGGTTCACAGATACGCAGTATTTT.

V usage is TRBV19 and J usage is TRBJ2-7; 8 nucleotides match TRBD2. This CDR3 spans 13 amino acids. J lost 6 bases, V lost 3 bases, and 4 bases had no gene match. CDR1 is LNHDA and CDR2 is SQIVND in the germline V gene (reference sequence). This CDR3 reads CASSIGGAREQYF. Here the CDR3 DNA reads TGTGCCAGTAGTATCGGGGGGGCCCGCGAGCAGTACTTC.

The V gene is TRBV19, the J gene TRBJ2-3; possible D gene TRBD2, 6 bases. Germline V lookup: CDR1 LNHDA, CDR2 SQIVND (reference sequence). The CDR3 runs to 14 residues. The V end lost 4 bases, the J end lost 1 base, and 9 bases lay between the germline ends. The CDR3 nucleotides read TGTGCCAGTAGTAGGGGGGATGGCACAGATACGCAGTATTTT. Translating gives CASSRGDGTDTQYF.

The chain uses TRBV30 and TRBJ1-2, with 7 bases that match TRBD1. The CDR3 sequence is 13 residues long. V lost 5 bases to trimming and J lost 8 bases; unmatched junction nucleotides: 11. From germline, CDR1 is GTSNPN and CDR2 SVGIG (reference sequence). The DNA for the CDR3 is TGTGCCTGGGATCGACAGGGCTCTCGGGGCTACACCTTC. It translates to CAWDRQGSRGYTF.